The rows below give T cell receptor beta chains drawn from one sample of a study of cytomegalovirus exposure and HLA in healthy donors. Generated by immunoSEQ multiplex PCR, the TCRdb table keeps only in-frame clones and is missing some. Here the sample spans about 95,000 clones, about 75% being singletons. Sequenced sample: PBMCs. These receptors all come from a woman between 35 and 50 years old in good health and CMV-seronegative. Both conserved end residues are part of each CDR3. Fields, in order: V gene, J gene, CDR3 protein.

v_gene: TRBV19
j_gene: TRBJ1-5
CDR3aa: CASSILVWSQPQHF

v_gene: TRBV9
j_gene: TRBJ2-2
CDR3aa: CASSVALAGGTGELFF

v_gene: TRBV7-9
j_gene: TRBJ2-3
CDR3aa: CASSLLAAGDTQYF

v_gene: TRBV5-1
j_gene: TRBJ1-5
CDR3aa: CASSSGGRPDQPQHF

v_gene: TRBV6-1
j_gene: TRBJ1-1
CDR3aa: CASSEYTGNTEAFF

v_gene: TRBV5-1
j_gene: TRBJ2-7
CDR3aa: CASSFGGGYEQYF

v_gene: TRBV7-9
j_gene: TRBJ1-4
CDR3aa: CASRPQGDDEKLFF

v_gene: TRBV2
j_gene: TRBJ1-6
CDR3aa: CASSATGNSPLHF

v_gene: TRBV7-9
j_gene: TRBJ2-7
CDR3aa: CASSLRQGASYEQYF

v_gene: TRBV4-1
j_gene: TRBJ1-1
CDR3aa: CASSQQLQGTEAFF

v_gene: TRBV27
j_gene: TRBJ1-1
CDR3aa: CASSKSSTNRVRRNTEAFF

v_gene: TRBV5-4
j_gene: TRBJ1-6
CDR3aa: CASSLEPGRGYNSPLHF

v_gene: TRBV30
j_gene: TRBJ1-1
CDR3aa: CAWGSGRATEAFF

v_gene: TRBV7-2
j_gene: TRBJ2-7
CDR3aa: CASSFATGRVYEQYF

v_gene: TRBV4-1
j_gene: TRBJ1-4
CDR3aa: CASSQNPSGGSEKLFF

v_gene: TRBV7-2
j_gene: TRBJ1-1
CDR3aa: CASSYLGTATEAFF

v_gene: TRBV18
j_gene: TRBJ1-2
CDR3aa: CASSRQGHGYTF